The 18 T cell receptor beta chains presented below share a single source sample, sequenced in a study of monozygotic twins with inflammatory bowel disease. TCRdb re-called the 5' RACE reads, yielding one record per CDR3 amino acid sequence without DNA. Reported are over 200,000 distinct CDR3 sequences; the ten largest clones contain approximately 1.6%. The sequenced material came from blood. The receptor source for this set is a human donor with ulcerative colitis or Crohn's disease, or a healthy co-twin of an affected twin (not recorded which).

The chain couples TRBV20-1 to TRBJ1-1; checking the TCRdb D call of TRBD1 is not possible without DNA. Germline-derived CDR1 and CDR2 are DFQATT and SNEGSKA (reference sequence). The CDR3 loop spans 15 amino acids. The CDR3 loop is CSARDKGQGYTEAFF.

The chain links TRBV24-1 to TRBJ2-7; TCRdb lists TRBD1, though no DNA is available to test this call. CDR1 is KGHDR and CDR2 is SFDVKD in the germline V gene. The CDR3 spans 16 residues. The CDR3 region is CATSDSRTGRSYEQYF.

This chain uses TRBV14 with TRBJ2-3; absent DNA, TCRdb's TRBD2 call cannot be checked. Germline V gene lookup returns CDR1 SGHDN and CDR2 FVKESK. The CDR3 has 17 residues. The CDR3: CASSRGLAAFSTDTQYF. Using reference TRBV14 and TRBJ2-3 for the parts outside the CDR3, the full variable domain is EAGVTQFPSHSVIEKGQTVTLRCDPISGHDNLYWYRRVMGKEIKFLLHFVKESKQDESGMPNNRFLAERTGGTYSTLKVQPAELEDSGVYFCASSRGLAAFSTDTQYFGPGTRLTVL.

The J gene is TRBJ2-3, the V gene TRBV20-1; TCRdb picks TRBD2, but there is no DNA to check that call. Germline CDR1 DFQATT, CDR2 SNEGSKA (reference sequence). The length of the CDR3 is 18 residues. The CDR3 loop is CSARALIRVAGGTDTQYF.

The V and J genes are TRBV20-1 and TRBJ1-5. The length of the CDR3 is 15 residues. Per germline, CDR1 DFQATT and CDR2 SNEGSKA (reference sequence). This CDR3 is CSALDGGWGNQPQHF.

The rearrangement links TRBV20-1 to TRBJ2-5; TCRdb's D call, TRBD1, is unchecked because there is no DNA. Per the germline V gene, CDR1 is DFQATT and CDR2 is SNEGSKA (reference sequence). CDR3 length equals 14 residues. CDR3 loop: CSAESGTGEETQYF.

The rearrangement uses TRBV20-1 and TRBJ2-2. This CDR3 is built from 17 residues. Germline-derived CDR1 and CDR2 are DFQATT and SNEGSKA (reference sequence). The CDR3 sequence: CSAREKRQFANTGELFF.

The chain joins TRBV11-2 to TRBJ1-5. Germline lookup yields CDR1 SGHAT and CDR2 FQNNGV. This CDR3 spans 12 amino acids. CDR3 amino acids: CASSESNQPQHF.

The rearrangement uses TRBV29-1 and TRBJ2-7; TCRdb picks TRBD1, but there is no DNA to check that call. The length of the CDR3 is 13 residues. Germline CDR1 SQVTM, CDR2 ANQGSEA. The CDR3 loop is CSAWGQGAYEQYF.

The chain recombines TRBV4-2 with TRBJ1-4; the TCRdb call, TRBD1, lacks DNA for checking. The CDR3 consists of 15 residues. Per the germline V gene, CDR1 is LGHNA and CDR2 is YNFKEQ. CDR3 sequence: CASSLSGGIGEKLFF.

V usage is TRBV20-1 and J usage is TRBJ2-6. Germline CDR1 and CDR2: DFQATT and SNEGSKA (reference sequence). This CDR3 contains 16 residues. This CDR3 is CSARPAHLSGANVLTF.

J is TRBJ2-4 and V is TRBV3-1; TCRdb reports TRBD2, a call that lacks DNA to check it against. CDR3 size: 15 residues. Germline CDR1 and CDR2: LGHDT and YNNKEL (reference sequence). CDR3 amino acids: CASSQGRGGENIQYF.

The V and J genes are TRBV7-9 and TRBJ1-3; the D gene TCRdb calls, TRBD1, cannot be checked with no DNA. This CDR3 is built from 17 residues. Germline-derived CDR1 and CDR2 are SEHNR and FQNEAQ (reference sequence). The CDR3 sequence is CASSFFWSGDSGNTIYF.

The rearrangement uses TRBV3-1 and TRBJ2-1; TCRdb's D gene call, TRBD2, goes unchecked for lack of DNA. Germline V CDR1 and CDR2: LGHDT, YNNKEL (reference sequence). This CDR3 has 14 residues. Here the CDR3 reads CASSSLGRDNEQFF.

V gene TRBV29-1 combines with J gene TRBJ1-1. This CDR3 comprises 13 residues. In germline, CDR1 is SQVTM, CDR2 ANQGSEA. The CDR3 spells CSVAQNLNTEAFF.

The chain links TRBV11-2 to TRBJ1-5; the TCRdb call, TRBD1, lacks DNA for checking. Looked up from germline, CDR1 is SGHAT and CDR2 is FQNNGV. This CDR3 is built from 15 residues. The CDR3 here is CASSLDGGNNQPQHF.

This rearrangement joins TRBV5-6 to TRBJ2-5; TCRdb selects TRBD1, and the lack of DNA leaves this call unchecked. Germline lookup yields CDR1 SGHDT and CDR2 YYEEEE. The CDR3 loop spans 12 amino acids. This chain's CDR3 is CASSRTGGTQYF. The full variable domain, in which reference TRBV5-6 and TRBJ2-5 provide the parts outside the CDR3, is DAGVTQSPTHLIKTRGQQVTLRCSPKSGHDTVSWYQQALGQGPQFIFQYYEEEERQRGNFPDRFSGHQFPNYSSELNVNALLLGDSALYLCASSRTGGTQYFGPGTRLLVL.

The chain is built from TRBV7-2 and TRBJ1-4; TCRdb lists TRBD1, though no DNA is available to test this call. This CDR3 spans 12 amino acids. Germline V gene sequence: CDR1 SGHTA, CDR2 FQGNSA. The CDR3 is CASSSPGGVMFF. Filled out from reference TRBV7-2 and TRBJ1-4, the complete variable domain reads GAGVSQSPSNKVTEKGKDVELRCDPISGHTALYWYRQSLGQGLEFLIYFQGNSAPDKSGLPSDRFSAERTGGSVSTLTIQRTQQEDSAVYLCASSSPGGVMFFGSGTQLSVL.